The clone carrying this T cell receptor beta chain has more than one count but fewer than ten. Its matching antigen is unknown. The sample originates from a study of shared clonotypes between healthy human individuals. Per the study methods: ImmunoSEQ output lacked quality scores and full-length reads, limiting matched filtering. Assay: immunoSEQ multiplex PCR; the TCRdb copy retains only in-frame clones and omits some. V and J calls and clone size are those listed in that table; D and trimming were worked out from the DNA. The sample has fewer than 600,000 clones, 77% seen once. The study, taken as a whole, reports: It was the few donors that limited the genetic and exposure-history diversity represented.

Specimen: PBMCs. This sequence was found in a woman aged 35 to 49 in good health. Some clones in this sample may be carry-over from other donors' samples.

The CDR3 region has the DNA TGTGCCAGCACTTGGGACTCCTTGAACACCGGGGAGCTGTTTTTT. Its translation: CASTWDSLNTGELFF. The chain carries TRBV27 and TRBJ2-2; D is perhaps TRBD2 (6 bases). Trimming removed 7 bases at V and 1 base at J, with 13 bases between. Germline assignment: CDR1 MNHEY and CDR2 SMNVEV (reference sequence). The CDR3 covers 15 residues.